The sequence of this T cell receptor (beta chain) was determined in a study of T cells in Graves' hyperthyroidism and ophthalmopathy. Amplification targeted TCR beta CDR3 regions from RNA transcripts. The TCR CDR3 first-round RT-PCR relied on the HTBI primer set. TCRdb re-analysed the multiplex PCR reads in MiXCR, keeping a single row per CDR3 protein. The table records fewer than 350,000 distinct CDR3 sequences, less than 20% of them present only once. The germline V gene has CDR1 DFQATT and CDR2 SNEGSKA (reference sequence). The junction had 14 bases not matched to a gene; V was cut back by 6 bases and J by 9 bases. The CDR3 has 14 residues. This clonotype was recorded at least ten times.

The sequenced sample was blood. This TCR came from a man in his fifties with Graves' ophthalmopathy. The rearrangement joins TRBV20-1 to TRBJ2-1, with 7 bases identical to TRBD2. CDR3 coding DNA: TGCAGTGCAACCTTGAAGCGGGAAAGCACTGAGCAGTTCTTC. It translates to CSATLKRESTEQFF.